This T cell receptor (beta chain) was profiled in a study of radiotherapy plus CTLA-4 blockade in lung cancer. Overall study context: Patients showed objective responses in 15% to 20% of cases and disease control in 25% to 40%. Study-wide results and limits: Once radiotherapy plus ipilimumab had been given, TCR clones derived from tumor expanded in blood. Together with interferon-beta, which increased in serum after radiation, early dynamic changes in blood T cell clones were reportedly the best predictors of response.

The method was immunoSEQ multiplex PCR; TCRdb's version includes in-frame clones alone and lacks a portion of them. The sample carries 55,000 to 65,000 clones, less than 85% recorded once. About this clone itself: What it binds is not known.

V was clipped by 5 bases and J by 8 bases; unmatched bases: 6. Germline lookup yields CDR1 SEHNR and CDR2 FQNEAQ (reference sequence). The CDR3 totals 14 residues. Treatment of patients with chemo-refractory metastatic non-small-cell lung cancer consisted of focal radiation plus CTLA-4 blockade with ipilimumab. This sample comprised peripheral blood, obtained from a patient treated with radiotherapy plus ipilimumab. This clonotype originated in a human donor with non-small cell lung cancer who had a complete response to radiotherapy plus ipilimumab. The V gene is TRBV7-9, the J gene TRBJ1-4; 9 positions match TRBD1. CDR3 sequence: CASSLGQGGEKLFF. The CDR3 DNA reads TGTGCCAGCAGCCTGGGACAGGGAGGCGAAAAACTGTTTTTT.